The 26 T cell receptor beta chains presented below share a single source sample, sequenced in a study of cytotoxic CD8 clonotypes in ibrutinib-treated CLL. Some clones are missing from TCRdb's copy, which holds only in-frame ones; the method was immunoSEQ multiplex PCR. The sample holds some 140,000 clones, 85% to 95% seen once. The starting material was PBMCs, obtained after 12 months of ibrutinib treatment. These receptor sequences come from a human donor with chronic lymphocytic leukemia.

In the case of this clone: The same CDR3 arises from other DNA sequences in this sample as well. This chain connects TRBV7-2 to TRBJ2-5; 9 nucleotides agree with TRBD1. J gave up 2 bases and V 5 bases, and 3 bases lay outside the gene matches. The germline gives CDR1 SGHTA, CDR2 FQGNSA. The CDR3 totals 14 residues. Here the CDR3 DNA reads TGTGCCAGCAGCCCCGACAGGGGGCAAGAGACCCAGTACTTC. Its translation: CASSPDRGQETQYF. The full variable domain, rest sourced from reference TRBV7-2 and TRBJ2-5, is GAGVSQSPSNKVTEKGKDVELRCDPISGHTALYWYRQSLGQGLEFLIYFQGNSAPDKSGLPSDRFSAERTGGSVSTLTIQRTQQEDSAVYLCASSPDRGQETQYFGPGTRLLVL.

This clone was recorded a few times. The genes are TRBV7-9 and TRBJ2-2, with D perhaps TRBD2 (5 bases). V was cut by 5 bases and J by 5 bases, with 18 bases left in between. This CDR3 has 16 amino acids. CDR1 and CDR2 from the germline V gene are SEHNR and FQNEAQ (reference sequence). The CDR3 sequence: CASSNSGPTGTGELFF. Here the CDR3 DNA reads TGTGCCAGCAGCAATAGTGGGCCCACGGGGACCGGGGAGCTGTTTTTT.

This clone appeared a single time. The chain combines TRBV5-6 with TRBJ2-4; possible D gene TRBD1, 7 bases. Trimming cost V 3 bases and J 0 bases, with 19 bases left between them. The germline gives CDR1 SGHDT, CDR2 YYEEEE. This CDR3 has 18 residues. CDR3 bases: TGTGCCAGCAGCTCGGGACAGCCGGGGGTACTAGCCAAAAACATTCAGTACTTC. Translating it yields CASSSGQPGVLAKNIQYF.

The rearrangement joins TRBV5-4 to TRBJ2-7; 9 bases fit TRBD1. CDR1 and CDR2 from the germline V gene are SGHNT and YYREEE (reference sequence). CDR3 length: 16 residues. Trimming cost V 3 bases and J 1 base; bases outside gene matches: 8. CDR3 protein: CASSSGTGPLSYEQYF. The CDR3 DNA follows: TGTGCCAGCAGCTCCGGGACAGGGCCCTTATCCTACGAGCAGTACTTC.

CDR3 sequence reads: CSVEDPRAGTEAFF. In DNA form, the CDR3 reads TGCAGCGTTGAAGATCCCAGGGCGGGCACTGAAGCTTTCTTT. The V call is TRBV29-1, the J call TRBJ1-1; TRBD1 might be the D (5 bases). From germline, CDR1 is SQVTM and CDR2 ANQGSEA. The CDR3 length is 14 residues. V lost 0 bases and J 4 bases, leaving 12 bases between the germline ends.

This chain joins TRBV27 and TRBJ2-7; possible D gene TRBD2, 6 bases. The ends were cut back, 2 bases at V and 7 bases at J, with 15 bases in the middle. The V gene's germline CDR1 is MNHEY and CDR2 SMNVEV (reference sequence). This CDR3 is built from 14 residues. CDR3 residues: CASSLRRAQEEQYF. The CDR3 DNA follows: TGTGCCAGCAGTTTACGGAGGGCCCAGGAAGAGCAGTACTTC.

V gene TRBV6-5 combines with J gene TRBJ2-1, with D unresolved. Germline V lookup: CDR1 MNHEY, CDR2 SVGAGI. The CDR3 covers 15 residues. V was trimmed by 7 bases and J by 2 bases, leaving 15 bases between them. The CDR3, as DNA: TGTGCCAGCAACAAACGGGCGGAAGCCTACAATGAGCAGTTCTTC. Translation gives CASNKRAEAYNEQFF.

The chain's CDR3 is CASSLASSYNEQFF. CDR3 bases: TGTGCCAGCAGTTTAGCTTCCTCCTACAATGAGCAGTTCTTC. This chain uses TRBV27 with TRBJ2-1; no firm D call. Trimming took off 2 bases at V and 0 bases at J, with 5 bases between the two ends. Germline V lookup: CDR1 MNHEY, CDR2 SMNVEV (reference sequence). The length of the CDR3 is 14 residues.

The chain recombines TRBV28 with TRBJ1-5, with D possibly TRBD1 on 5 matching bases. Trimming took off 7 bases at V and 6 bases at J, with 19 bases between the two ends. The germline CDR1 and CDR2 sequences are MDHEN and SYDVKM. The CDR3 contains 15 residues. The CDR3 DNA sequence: TGTGCCAGCATACCGGGGCAGGTGGGGGGTCAGCCCCAGCATTTT. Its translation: CASIPGQVGGQPQHF.

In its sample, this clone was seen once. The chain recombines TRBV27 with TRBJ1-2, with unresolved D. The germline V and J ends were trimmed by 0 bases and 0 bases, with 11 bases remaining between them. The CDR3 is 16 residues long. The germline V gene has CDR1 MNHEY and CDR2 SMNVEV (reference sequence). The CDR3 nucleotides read TGTGCCAGCAGTTTATCGGTGGGCAGGACTAACTATGGCTACACCTTC. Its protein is CASSLSVGRTNYGYTF.

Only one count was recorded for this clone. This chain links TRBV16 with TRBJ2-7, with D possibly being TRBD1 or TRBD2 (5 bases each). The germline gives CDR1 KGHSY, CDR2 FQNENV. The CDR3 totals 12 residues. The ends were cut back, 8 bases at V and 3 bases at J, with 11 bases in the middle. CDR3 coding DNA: TGTGCCAGCGGGACGGAGTACTACGAGCAGTACTTC. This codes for CASGTEYYEQYF. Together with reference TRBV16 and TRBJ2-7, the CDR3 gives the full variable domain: GEEVAQTPKHLVRGEGQKAKLYCAPIKGHSYVFWYQQVLKNEFKFLISFQNENVFDETGMPKERFSAKCLPNSPCSLEIQATKLEDSAVYFCASGTEYYEQYFGPGTRLTVT.

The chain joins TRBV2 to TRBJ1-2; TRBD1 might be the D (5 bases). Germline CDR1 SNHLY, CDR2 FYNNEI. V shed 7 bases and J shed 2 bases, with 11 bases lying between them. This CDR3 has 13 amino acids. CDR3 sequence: CASTMSGNYGYTF. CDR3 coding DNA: TGTGCCAGCACGATGTCAGGGAACTATGGCTACACCTTC.

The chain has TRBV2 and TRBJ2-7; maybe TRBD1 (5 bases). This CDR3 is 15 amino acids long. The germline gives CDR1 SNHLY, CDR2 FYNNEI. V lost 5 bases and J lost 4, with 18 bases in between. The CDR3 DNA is TGTGCCAGCAGTCTCCTTCAGGGTGGGGAATACGAGCAGTACTTC. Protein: CASSLLQGGEYEQYF.

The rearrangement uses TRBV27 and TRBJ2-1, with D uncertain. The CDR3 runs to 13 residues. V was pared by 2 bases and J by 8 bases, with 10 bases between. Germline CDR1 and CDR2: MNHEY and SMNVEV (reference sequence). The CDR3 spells CASSLQDRYEQFF. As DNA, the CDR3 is TGTGCCAGCAGTTTACAGGATCGGTATGAGCAGTTCTTC.

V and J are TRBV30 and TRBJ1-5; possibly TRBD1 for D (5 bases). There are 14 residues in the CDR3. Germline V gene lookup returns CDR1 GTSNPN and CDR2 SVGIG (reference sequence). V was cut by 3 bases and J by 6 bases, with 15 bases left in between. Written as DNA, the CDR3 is TGTGCCTGGAGCCCAGGGCAGCAAAGTCAGCCCCAGCATTTT. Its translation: CAWSPGQQSQPQHF.

CDR3 in amino acids: CASSFRGADEQYF. CDR3 coding DNA: TGTGCCAGCAGTTTCCGGGGTGCCGACGAGCAGTACTTC. The chain carries TRBV28 and TRBJ2-7, with D maybe TRBD2 (5 bases). Trimming left V 3 bases short and J 5 bases short, with 11 bases between. CDR3 length: 13 residues. CDR1 is MDHEN and CDR2 is SYDVKM in the germline V gene.

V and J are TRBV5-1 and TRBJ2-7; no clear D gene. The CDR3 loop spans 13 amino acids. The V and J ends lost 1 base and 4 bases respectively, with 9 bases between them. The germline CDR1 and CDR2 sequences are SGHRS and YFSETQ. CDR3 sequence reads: CASSLKGLYEQYF. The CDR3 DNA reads TGCGCCAGCAGCTTGAAAGGGTTGTACGAGCAGTACTTC.

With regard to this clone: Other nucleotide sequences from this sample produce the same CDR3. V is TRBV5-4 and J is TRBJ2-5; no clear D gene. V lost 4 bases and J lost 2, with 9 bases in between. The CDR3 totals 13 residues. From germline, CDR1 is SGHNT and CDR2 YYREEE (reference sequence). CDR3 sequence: CASSLNGQETQYF. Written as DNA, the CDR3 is TGTGCCAGCAGCCTGAATGGTCAAGAGACCCAGTACTTC.

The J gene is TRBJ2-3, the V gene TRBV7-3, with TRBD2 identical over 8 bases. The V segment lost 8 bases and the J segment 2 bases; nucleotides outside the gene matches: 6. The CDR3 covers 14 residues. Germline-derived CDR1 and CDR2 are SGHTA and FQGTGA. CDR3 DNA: TGTGCCAGCGCGCTAGCGGGCCCCACAGATACGCAGTATTTT. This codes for CASALAGPTDTQYF.

The CDR3 region is CASSSPQFAGCQYF. The CDR3, as DNA: TGTGCCAGCAGTTCCCCTCAGTTCGCGGGGTGTCAGTACTTC. This chain uses TRBV28 with TRBJ2-7; possibly TRBD2 for D (6 bases). CDR3 length: 14 residues. Germline lookup yields CDR1 MDHEN and CDR2 SYDVKM. The germline V and J ends were trimmed by 4 bases and 10 bases, with 20 bases remaining between them.

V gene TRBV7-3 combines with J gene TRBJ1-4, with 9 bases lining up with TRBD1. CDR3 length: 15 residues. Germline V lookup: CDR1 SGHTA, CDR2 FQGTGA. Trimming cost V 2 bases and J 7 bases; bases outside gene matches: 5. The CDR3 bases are TGTGCCAGCAGCTTAGCGGGGACAGGGAGTGAAAAACTGTTTTTT. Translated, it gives CASSLAGTGSEKLFF. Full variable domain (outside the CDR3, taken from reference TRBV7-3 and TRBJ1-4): GAGVSQTPSNKVTEKGKYVELRCDPISGHTALYWYRQSLGQGPEFLIYFQGTGAADDSGLPNDRFFAVRPEGSVSTLKIQRTERGDSAVYLCASSLAGTGSEKLFFGSGTQLSVL.

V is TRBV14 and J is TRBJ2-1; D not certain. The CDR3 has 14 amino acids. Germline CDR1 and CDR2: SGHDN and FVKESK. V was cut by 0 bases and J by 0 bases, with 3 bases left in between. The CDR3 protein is CASSQENSYNEQFF. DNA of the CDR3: TGTGCCAGCAGCCAAGAGAACTCCTACAATGAGCAGTTCTTC. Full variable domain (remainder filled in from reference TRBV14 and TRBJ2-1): EAGVTQFPSHSVIEKGQTVTLRCDPISGHDNLYWYRRVMGKEIKFLLHFVKESKQDESGMPNNRFLAERTGGTYSTLKVQPAELEDSGVYFCASSQENSYNEQFFGPGTRLTVL.

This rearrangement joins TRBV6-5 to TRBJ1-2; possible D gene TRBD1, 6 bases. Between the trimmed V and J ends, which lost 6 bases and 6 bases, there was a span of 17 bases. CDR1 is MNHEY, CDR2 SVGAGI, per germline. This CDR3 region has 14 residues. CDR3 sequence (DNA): TGTGCCAGCAGCCCCACCGGGACAAAAAATGGCTACACCTTC. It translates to CASSPTGTKNGYTF.

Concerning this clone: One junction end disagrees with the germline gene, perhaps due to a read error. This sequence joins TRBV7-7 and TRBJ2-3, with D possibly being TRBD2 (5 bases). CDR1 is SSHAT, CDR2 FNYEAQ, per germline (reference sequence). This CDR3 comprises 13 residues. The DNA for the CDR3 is TGTGCTAGCAGCTTGGGTGGGGAGGATACGCAGTATTTT. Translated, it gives CASSLGGEDTQYF.

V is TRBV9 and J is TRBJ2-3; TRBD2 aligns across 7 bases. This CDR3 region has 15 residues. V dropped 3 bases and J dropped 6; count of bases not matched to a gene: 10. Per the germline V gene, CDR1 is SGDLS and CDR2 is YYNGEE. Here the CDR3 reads CASSAEGLAVDTQYF. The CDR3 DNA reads TGTGCCAGCAGCGCCGAGGGGCTAGCGGTGGATACGCAGTATTTT.

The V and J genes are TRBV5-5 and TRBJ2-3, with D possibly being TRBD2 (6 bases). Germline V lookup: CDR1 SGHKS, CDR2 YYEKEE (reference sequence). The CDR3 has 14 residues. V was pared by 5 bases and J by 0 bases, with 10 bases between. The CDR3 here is CASRTGTSTDTQYF. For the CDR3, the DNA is TGTGCCAGCAGGACCGGGACTAGCACAGATACGCAGTATTTT.